This TCR beta chain was identified in a study of CD8+CD57+ T cells in acquired aplastic anemia. Across the study: DNA per sorted CD4+ or CD8+ sample ranged roughly 0.19 to 30 ug, averaging around 3 ug. Study-wide points: Patients and controls had in common twenty-nine CD8+ CDR3 sequences. Statistical testing detected no significant gap in CD8+ Simpson's diversity between patients and controls.

TCR beta VDJ and CDR3 profiling used genomic DNA as template. TCRdb re-analysed the reads in MiXCR, keeping a single row per CDR3 protein. Here the sample spans hundreds of thousands of distinct CDR3 sequences, roughly 68% being singletons. On this clonotype: Its target is not known.

This CDR3 is 13 amino acids long. Germline values: CDR1 SEHNR, CDR2 FQNEAQ (reference sequence). The V and J ends lost 2 bases and 8 bases, in that order; junction bases with no gene match: 2. The V and J genes are TRBV7-9 and TRBJ2-4; 8 positions match TRBD1. The sequenced sample was sorted CD4+, CD8+, or CD8+CD57+ T cells (not recorded which) from PBMCs. The sequence came from a human donor in good health, serving as a control. DNA of the CDR3: TGTGCCAGCAGCTTAAACAGGGGGTACATTCAGTACTTC. This sequence encodes CASSLNRGYIQYF.